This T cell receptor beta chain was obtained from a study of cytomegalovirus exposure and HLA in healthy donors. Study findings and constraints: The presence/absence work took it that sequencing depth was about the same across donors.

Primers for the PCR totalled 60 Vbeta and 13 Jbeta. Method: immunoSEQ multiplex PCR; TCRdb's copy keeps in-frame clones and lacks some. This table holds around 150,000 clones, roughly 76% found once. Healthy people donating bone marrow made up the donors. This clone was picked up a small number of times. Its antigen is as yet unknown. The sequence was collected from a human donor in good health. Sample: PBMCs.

CDR3 coding DNA: TGCGCCAGCAGCCCCCCGACAGGGGGTCTCGAGCAGTACTTC. Its translation is CASSPPTGGLEQYF. The chain is built from TRBV4-1 and TRBJ2-7; 9 bases are shared with TRBD1. J lost 6 bases, V lost 4 bases, and 7 bases had no gene match. The germline V gene encodes CDR1 MGHRA and CDR2 YSYEKL. The CDR3 runs to 14 residues.